These T cell receptor beta chains were read from a single sample in a study of identical twins. MiXCR was run by TCRdb on the 5' RACE reads, yielding one entry per CDR3 protein. The sample has about 530,000 distinct CDR3 sequences, 20% to 25% seen once. A further study also used this sample, focusing on yellow fever vaccine responses in identical twins.

Sequenced input: CD4+ T cells sorted from blood. Receptors originate from a woman between 18 and 30 years old in good health. CDR3s include the opening cysteine and the closing phenylalanine or tryptophan. Each record gives: V gene, J gene, clone size, D gene, CDR3 length, CDR3 DNA, CDR3 protein. D genes are given only for firm matches. Where a row states a size, it is once, few, many or the class of an expanded clone; other rows omit it.

v_call: TRBV7-8
j_call: TRBJ2-5
clone_size: few
d_call: TRBD2
cdr3_length: 17
cdr3_nt: TGTGCCAGCAGCTTAAAGCCTGGGCTAGCGGGGGATAAGACCCAGTACTTC
cdr3_aa: CASSLKPGLAGDKTQYF

v_call: TRBV29-1
j_call: TRBJ1-1
clone_size: .
d_call: .
cdr3_length: 11
cdr3_nt: TGCAGCGTGCAGTCGAACACTGAAGCTTTCTTT
cdr3_aa: CSVQSNTEAFF

v_call: TRBV7-7
j_call: TRBJ2-5
clone_size: .
d_call: .
cdr3_length: 15
cdr3_nt: TGTGCCAGCAGCTTAGGTCGGGGAAAGAAAGAGACCCAGTACTTC
cdr3_aa: CASSLGRGKKETQYF

v_call: TRBV24-1
j_call: TRBJ2-3
clone_size: many
d_call: TRBD1
cdr3_length: 17
cdr3_nt: TGTGCCACCAGTGATCGTCCATCTCAGGGGGTGGCAGATACGCAGTATTTT
cdr3_aa: CATSDRPSQGVADTQYF

v_call: TRBV24-1
j_call: TRBJ2-1
clone_size: many
d_call: .
cdr3_length: 14
cdr3_nt: TGTGCCACCCGAGACCCCCTTGGTACCAATGAGCAGTTCTTC
cdr3_aa: CATRDPLGTNEQFF

v_call: TRBV6-1
j_call: TRBJ1-2
clone_size: few
d_call: .
cdr3_length: 14
cdr3_nt: TGTGCCAGCAGAGGGACGGCGGGTGCCTATGGCTACACCTTC
cdr3_aa: CASRGTAGAYGYTF

v_call: TRBV24-1
j_call: TRBJ2-2
clone_size: .
d_call: TRBD1
cdr3_length: 16
cdr3_nt: TGTGCCACCAGTGAACCGGGACAGGGGAAGACCGGGGAGCTGTTTTTT
cdr3_aa: CATSEPGQGKTGELFF

v_call: TRBV7-2
j_call: TRBJ1-3
clone_size: many
d_call: .
cdr3_length: 15
cdr3_nt: TGTGCCAGCAGCTTACTATCAGGGGTCGGAAACACCATATATTTT
cdr3_aa: CASSLLSGVGNTIYF

v_call: TRBV20-1
j_call: TRBJ2-3
clone_size: .
d_call: .
cdr3_length: 15
cdr3_nt: TGCAGTGCTAGATCCCACAGCCCTTACACAGATACGCAGTATTTT
cdr3_aa: CSARSHSPYTDTQYF

v_call: TRBV7-3
j_call: TRBJ2-1
clone_size: .
d_call: TRBD2
cdr3_length: 20
cdr3_nt: TGTGCCAGCAGCTTAAGGTTACCCTTCCTAGCGGGGGAATGGGACAATGAGCAGTTCTTC
cdr3_aa: CASSLRLPFLAGEWDNEQFF

v_call: TRBV9
j_call: TRBJ2-1
clone_size: .
d_call: .
cdr3_length: 13
cdr3_nt: TGTGCCAGCAGCGTCACAGATTACAATGAGCAGTTCTTC
cdr3_aa: CASSVTDYNEQFF

v_call: TRBV5-1
j_call: TRBJ2-2
clone_size: .
d_call: .
cdr3_length: 15
cdr3_nt: TGCGCCAGCATCCCTGGGGCGGAGAACACCGGGGAGCTGTTTTTT
cdr3_aa: CASIPGAENTGELFF

v_call: TRBV9
j_call: TRBJ2-1
clone_size: .
d_call: .
cdr3_length: 15
cdr3_nt: TGTGCCAGCAGCGCCCAGGGGGACTACTACAATGAGCAGTTCTTC
cdr3_aa: CASSAQGDYYNEQFF

v_call: TRBV7-6
j_call: TRBJ2-7
clone_size: few
d_call: TRBD1
cdr3_length: 11
cdr3_nt: TGTGCCAGCAGCTCAGGGGGTGAGCAGTACTTC
cdr3_aa: CASSSGGEQYF

v_call: TRBV5-1
j_call: TRBJ1-4
clone_size: .
d_call: .
cdr3_length: 12
cdr3_nt: TGCGCCAGCAGCGCCGGAAAAGGAAAACTGTTTTTT
cdr3_aa: CASSAGKGKLFF

v_call: TRBV12-3/TRBV12-4
j_call: TRBJ2-5
clone_size: .
d_call: TRBD2
cdr3_length: 13
cdr3_nt: TGTGCCAGCAGTACCATAGCGGGGGAGACCCAGTACTTC
cdr3_aa: CASSTIAGETQYF

v_call: TRBV2
j_call: TRBJ2-3
clone_size: .
d_call: TRBD2
cdr3_length: 18
cdr3_nt: TGTGCCAGCTGCAGACCCCCGGGACTAGCGGGAGGAACAAATACGCAGTATTTT
cdr3_aa: CASCRPPGLAGGTNTQYF

v_call: TRBV10-3
j_call: TRBJ2-3
clone_size: .
d_call: .
cdr3_length: 13
cdr3_nt: TGTGCCATCAGTGCGGGGCTCACAGATACGCAGTATTTT
cdr3_aa: CAISAGLTDTQYF

v_call: TRBV5-1
j_call: TRBJ2-7
clone_size: .
d_call: .
cdr3_length: 12
cdr3_nt: TGCGCCAGTCTCGACCTAACCTACGAGCAGTACTTC
cdr3_aa: CASLDLTYEQYF

v_call: TRBV19
j_call: TRBJ2-1
clone_size: .
d_call: .
cdr3_length: 16
cdr3_nt: TGTGCCAGTAGTATAGGGCCCCCCGACAGCAACAATGAGCAGTTCTTC
cdr3_aa: CASSIGPPDSNNEQFF

v_call: TRBV9
j_call: TRBJ2-2
clone_size: few
d_call: .
cdr3_length: 15
cdr3_nt: TGTGCCAGCAGGAAGGCGGGACAGACTATCGGGGAGCTGTTTTTT
cdr3_aa: CASRKAGQTIGELFF

v_call: TRBV5-1
j_call: TRBJ2-2
clone_size: few
d_call: .
cdr3_length: 19
cdr3_nt: TGCGCCAGCAGCGGAACGGGGCTTACAACAAACTCGAACACCGGGGAGCTGTTTTTT
cdr3_aa: CASSGTGLTTNSNTGELFF

v_call: TRBV28
j_call: TRBJ2-5
clone_size: few
d_call: .
cdr3_length: 15
cdr3_nt: TGTGCCAGCAGTGGGGGTGTTTGGGGGCGAGAGACCCAGTACTTC
cdr3_aa: CASSGGVWGRETQYF

v_call: TRBV20-1
j_call: TRBJ1-2
clone_size: .
d_call: TRBD1
cdr3_length: 14
cdr3_nt: TGCAGTGCTAGCCCGGGACAGGATAACTATGGCTACACCTTC
cdr3_aa: CSASPGQDNYGYTF

v_call: TRBV7-3
j_call: TRBJ2-7
clone_size: .
d_call: .
cdr3_length: 12
cdr3_nt: TGTGCCAGCAGCTTAACCCCGGTCGAGCAGTACTTC
cdr3_aa: CASSLTPVEQYF

v_call: TRBV12-3/TRBV12-4
j_call: TRBJ2-3
clone_size: few
d_call: TRBD2
cdr3_length: 17
cdr3_nt: TGTGCCAGCAGCACCACGGATAGCGGGAGGGGATTAGATACGCAGTATTTT
cdr3_aa: CASSTTDSGRGLDTQYF

v_call: TRBV7-6
j_call: TRBJ2-7
clone_size: few
d_call: TRBD1
cdr3_length: 14
cdr3_nt: TGTGCCAGCAGCCAGGGGACAGCCCAGAGGGAGCAGTACTTC
cdr3_aa: CASSQGTAQREQYF

v_call: TRBV20-1
j_call: TRBJ2-1
clone_size: few
d_call: TRBD2
cdr3_length: 19
cdr3_nt: TGCAGTGCTAGAGATGTGCTAGCGGGAGCCCTCAACTCCTACAATGAGCAGTTCTTC
cdr3_aa: CSARDVLAGALNSYNEQFF

v_call: TRBV6-2/TRBV6-3
j_call: TRBJ2-2
clone_size: .
d_call: TRBD2
cdr3_length: 15
cdr3_nt: TGTGCCAGCAGTTCGGTAGCGGGAGATCTCGGGGAGCTGTTTTTT
cdr3_aa: CASSSVAGDLGELFF

v_call: TRBV7-2
j_call: TRBJ2-1
clone_size: few
d_call: .
cdr3_length: 14
cdr3_nt: TGTGCCAGCAGCTTAGATGCTAGCTATGGTGAGCAGTTCTTC
cdr3_aa: CASSLDASYGEQFF

v_call: TRBV11-2
j_call: TRBJ2-1
clone_size: .
d_call: .
cdr3_length: 17
cdr3_nt: TGTGCCAGCGCAAAGCCTCCTGCTAGAGGGTTCGGCAATGAGCAGTTCTTC
cdr3_aa: CASAKPPARGFGNEQFF

v_call: TRBV5-1
j_call: TRBJ2-2
clone_size: .
d_call: .
cdr3_length: 15
cdr3_nt: TGCGCCAGCAGCTTGGTCTATGGGGACACCGGGGAGCTGTTTTTT
cdr3_aa: CASSLVYGDTGELFF

v_call: TRBV7-9
j_call: TRBJ2-4
clone_size: many
d_call: .
cdr3_length: 11
cdr3_nt: TGTGCCAGCAGCCCATTGGGCATTCAGTACTTC
cdr3_aa: CASSPLGIQYF

v_call: TRBV28
j_call: TRBJ2-7
clone_size: .
d_call: .
cdr3_length: 16
cdr3_nt: TGTGCCAGCAGTCCCCAGGGGTGGGAGGACTCCTACGAGCAGTACTTC
cdr3_aa: CASSPQGWEDSYEQYF

v_call: TRBV4-1
j_call: TRBJ1-5
clone_size: .
d_call: .
cdr3_length: 17
cdr3_nt: TGCGCCAGCAGCCAAGTAGGTAGTCAGTATAGCAATCAGCCCCAGCATTTT
cdr3_aa: CASSQVGSQYSNQPQHF

v_call: TRBV24-1
j_call: TRBJ1-4
clone_size: .
d_call: .
cdr3_length: 16
cdr3_nt: TGTGCCACCAGTGGAGGCCCAGGGGCCGGGGGTGAAAAACTGTTTTTT
cdr3_aa: CATSGGPGAGGEKLFF

v_call: TRBV5-1
j_call: TRBJ2-1
clone_size: .
d_call: TRBD1
cdr3_length: 16
cdr3_nt: TGCGCCAGCAGCAGTATCTACAGGGGCCCCTACAATGAGCAGTTCTTC
cdr3_aa: CASSSIYRGPYNEQFF

v_call: TRBV12-3/TRBV12-4
j_call: TRBJ1-3
clone_size: few
d_call: .
cdr3_length: 14
cdr3_nt: TGTGCCAGCAGCCCTCAGTACTCTGGAAACACCATATATTTT
cdr3_aa: CASSPQYSGNTIYF

v_call: TRBV19
j_call: TRBJ2-7
clone_size: few
d_call: .
cdr3_length: 13
cdr3_nt: TGTGCCAGTAGTATCGGGGCAAGCTACGAGCAGTACTTC
cdr3_aa: CASSIGASYEQYF

v_call: TRBV20-1
j_call: TRBJ2-3
clone_size: few
d_call: .
cdr3_length: 13
cdr3_nt: TGCAGTGCTAGGTCCCCGAACACAGATACGCAGTATTTT
cdr3_aa: CSARSPNTDTQYF

v_call: TRBV20-1
j_call: TRBJ2-5
clone_size: .
d_call: TRBD2
cdr3_length: 13
cdr3_nt: TGCAGTGCTAGAACTAGCGAGAAAGAGACCCAGTACTTC
cdr3_aa: CSARTSEKETQYF

v_call: TRBV6-1
j_call: TRBJ1-1
clone_size: .
d_call: .
cdr3_length: 14
cdr3_nt: TGTGCCAGCAGCGGAGAGGGGGGAGGCACTGAAGCTTTCTTT
cdr3_aa: CASSGEGGGTEAFF

v_call: TRBV6-1
j_call: TRBJ2-1
clone_size: few
d_call: TRBD2
cdr3_length: 16
cdr3_nt: TGTGCCAGCAGTAGATTAGTAGCGGGGGGCGGTAATGAGCAGTTCTTC
cdr3_aa: CASSRLVAGGGNEQFF